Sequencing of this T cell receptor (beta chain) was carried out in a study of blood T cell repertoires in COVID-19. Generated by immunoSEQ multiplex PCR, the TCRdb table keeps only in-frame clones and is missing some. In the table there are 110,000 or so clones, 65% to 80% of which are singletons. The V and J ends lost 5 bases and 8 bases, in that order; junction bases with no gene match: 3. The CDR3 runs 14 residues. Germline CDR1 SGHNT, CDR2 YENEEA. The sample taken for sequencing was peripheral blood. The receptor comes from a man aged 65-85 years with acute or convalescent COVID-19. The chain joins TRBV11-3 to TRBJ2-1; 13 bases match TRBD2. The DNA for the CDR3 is TGTGCCAGCAGCCAAGGACTAGCGGGAGATGAGCAGTTCTTC. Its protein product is CASSQGLAGDEQFF.